This T cell receptor (beta chain) emerged from a study of identical twins (dated by TCRdb to the mid-2010s). At the level of the whole study: TCR alpha and beta repertoires from monozygotic twins, unrelated adults of various ages and cord blood were deep-sequenced to test whether fetal clonotypes persist. Replicate twin experiments were performed at different times using different library preparation protocols to rule out contamination. Study-wide conclusions, independent of this receptor: Because the same donors could not be followed over many years, the conclusions depended on cross-sectional statistical analysis. Out-of-frame TCR alpha sequences shared between twins showed an excess of low generation-probability sequences compared with coincidental sharing between unrelated individuals. Invariant T cells such as MAIT and iNKT could partly confound zero-insertion analyses, although diverse VJ usage argued against such confounding for most clonotypes. Out-of-frame TCR alpha sharing in monozygotic twins was systematically underestimated by recombination models, whereas sharing between unrelated individuals was in agreement with the recombination models. The excess sharing between twins in beta out-of-frame sequences was weaker because fewer shared sequences reduced the signal-to-noise ratio. Fewer insertions were carried by abundant cord blood beta clonotypes, a similar but weaker trend appeared in young adult naive repertoires, and no such trend appeared in memory repertoires.

The CDR3, cysteine through phenylalanine, is 20 amino acids long. Just the 60-base CDR3 DNA is kept, in frame starting at base 1. V is trimmed back by 5 bases and J by 1 base, and the junction contains 17 bases that no gene match accounts for. CDR1 and CDR2 are read off the germline V gene as MDHEN and SYDVKM. This clonotype has a handful of counts. Its antigen is unknown. Qualities for individual bases were not recorded, and no much larger clone is one base off. Library preparation employed 5' RACE. The sample was run on an Illumina HiSeq 2000. A universal primer binding site was added through template switching, and the final cDNA carried a unique molecular identifier so that TCR cDNA molecules could be counted accurately. Specific primers in the conserved constant-segment region were used to synthesize first-strand cDNA for TCR alpha and beta chains. To control for contamination, every cDNA library was double barcoded, receiving both a SMART-Mk sample barcode and Illumina barcodes. TruSeq adapter sequences and Illumina sample barcodes were added in two successive PCR steps. Sequencing of the TCR alpha and beta cDNA libraries was done on the Illumina HiSeq platform using custom primers. As for the authors' bioinformatics: MiGEC was used to process raw reads and extract unique molecular identifiers, and MiXCR was used to find CDR3 positions. Recombination models were inferred per individual with the repgenHMM and IGoR tools using an EM algorithm. The tcR package in R was used for shared clonotype analysis, with sharing normalized by the product of cloneset sizes. Out-of-frame nonproductive sequences were analyzed to study raw recombination free of thymic and clonal selection effects. The public reads were reanalyzed by TCRdb: fastp trimming at Q25, MiXCR alignment, in-frame beta chains only. CDR3 protein duplicates are merged, each entry listing the most common genes and DNA. TCRdb's processing, not the authors' own work, is the source of the V and J calls. For this sample the table gives just under 650,000 distinct CDR3 sequences, of which about 7% were detected only once. Of the sample, roughly 1.5% is held by the ten largest clones.

Every donor was a healthy Caucasian. The twin cohort consisted of three pairs of female monozygotic twins, all aged roughly 18 to 30 years. Peripheral blood mononuclear cells were used as the source from which RNA for TCR libraries was isolated. The same sample was also studied in work on yellow fever vaccine responses in identical twins. Reported in the second study: According to the authors, the vaccine-induced T cell response in identical twins seemed to be partly convergent and partly specific to each individual. Focusing on identical twins, the study followed the T cell clones that responded to the vaccine, and did so with precision.

The sequence derives from a woman aged 18 to 35 in good health. This chain is built from TRBV28 and TRBJ2-4; TRBD2 fits 10 bases in the junction. The sample taken for sequencing was PBMCs. The nucleotides are TGTGCCAGCAGTCCCCCCCCGGGAGCGGGGGGGCGGGTGGCCAAAAACATTCAGTACTTC. The resulting protein is CASSPPPGAGGRVAKNIQYF.